The rows below give T cell receptor beta chains drawn from one sample of a study of cytotoxic CD8 clonotypes in ibrutinib-treated CLL. Clones were read by immunoSEQ multiplex PCR, and TCRdb kept only the in-frame ones, dropping some. Of about 140,000 clones in the sample, approximately 75% were seen once. Source: PBMCs, taken after 12 months of ibrutinib treatment. These TCRs come from a human donor with chronic lymphocytic leukemia. Both conserved end residues are part of each CDR3. D genes are given only for firm matches. Size is stated for part of the rows, as once, few or many counts, or as a class when the clone is expanded.

V gene	D gene	clone size	J gene	CDR3 protein	CDR3 DNA
TRBV9	NA	NA	TRBJ1-2	CASSVAPTEGYGYTF	TGTGCCAGCAGCGTAGCCCCGACCGAGGGGTATGGCTACACCTTC
TRBV5-6	NA	NA	TRBJ1-5	CASSLTGHAPQHF	TGTGCCAGCAGCTTGACAGGGCATGCGCCCCAGCATTTT
TRBV18	NA	NA	TRBJ1-1	CASRKSSGGAEAFF	TGTGCCAGCCGCAAGTCTTCGGGGGGCGCTGAAGCTTTCTTT
TRBV2	NA	NA	TRBJ2-3	CASSELADTQYF	TGTGCCAGCAGTGAACTAGCGGATACGCAGTATTTT
TRBV6-1	TRBD1	NA	TRBJ2-7	CASRPTGDSSYEQYF	TGTGCCAGCAGGCCGACAGGGGATAGCTCCTACGAGCAGTACTTC
TRBV27	NA	NA	TRBJ2-2	CASSRGSVPNTGELFF	TGTGCCAGCAGTAGGGGTAGCGTTCCGAACACCGGGGAGCTGTTTTTT
TRBV7-4	NA	NA	TRBJ1-2	CASSSLMYGYTF	TGTGCCAGCAGCTCGCTTATGTATGGCTACACCTTC
TRBV4-2	TRBD2	NA	TRBJ2-3	CASSPQWGGSTDTQYF	TGTGCCAGCAGCCCTCAGTGGGGGGGGAGCACAGATACGCAGTATTTT
TRBV29-1	NA	NA	TRBJ2-5	CSHWAGTVGETQYF	TGCAGCCACTGGGCTGGAACAGTTGGGGAGACCCAGTACTTC
TRBV28	NA	NA	TRBJ1-1	CASSFRRGWTEAFF	TGTGCCAGCAGTTTCCGACGGGGCTGGACTGAAGCTTTCTTT
TRBV23-1	NA	NA	TRBJ2-7	CASSNRGGGEYEQYF	TGCGCCAGCAGCAATCGGGGAGGGGGCGAATACGAGCAGTACTTC
TRBV18	NA	once	TRBJ1-2	CASSPLQGANYGYTF	TGTGCCAGCTCACCCCTACAGGGTGCTAACTATGGCTACACCTTC
TRBV27	TRBD2	NA	TRBJ2-7	CASSRLAEEQYF	TGTGCCAGCAGCCGACTAGCGGAAGAGCAGTACTTC
TRBV15	TRBD1	NA	TRBJ1-6	CATSRGQGYSPLHF	TGTGCCACCAGCCGGGGACAGGGCTATTCACCCCTCCACTTT
TRBV28	TRBD1	few	TRBJ2-1	CASSTGTGANEQFF	TGTGCCAGCAGTACCGGGACAGGGGCCAATGAGCAGTTCTTC
TRBV7-9	NA	NA	TRBJ2-5	CASSLPLQETQYF	TGTGCCAGCAGCTTACCCCTCCAAGAGACCCAGTACTTC
TRBV6-1	NA	NA	TRBJ2-7	CASGQAGVYEQYF	TGTGCCAGCGGCCAGGCAGGGGTCTACGAGCAGTACTTC
TRBV20-1	NA	NA	TRBJ2-1	CSARNYNEQFF	TGCAGTGCTAGAAATTACAATGAGCAGTTCTTC
TRBV7-2	NA	NA	TRBJ2-1	CASRGHNEQFF	TGTGCCAGCAGAGGGCACAATGAGCAGTTCTTC
TRBV30	NA	NA	TRBJ2-1	CAWSVTLPPSGEQFF	TGTGCCTGGAGTGTAACACTACCCCCTTCGGGTGAGCAGTTCTTC
TRBV18	NA	once	TRBJ2-7	CASSAPSRSYEQYF	TGTGCCAGCTCAGCGCCTAGCAGGTCCTACGAGCAGTACTTC
TRBV28	TRBD1	NA	TRBJ2-1	CASLGQGVENEQFF	TGTGCCAGCCTTGGACAGGGAGTTGAGAATGAGCAGTTCTTC
TRBV2	NA	NA	TRBJ2-7	CASSEASEQYF	TGTGCCAGCAGTGAAGCGAGCGAGCAGTACTTC
TRBV15	NA	NA	TRBJ2-3	CATSDLAYDTQYF	TGTGCCACCAGCGATCTGGCCTATGATACGCAGTATTTT
TRBV20-1	NA	NA	TRBJ1-2	CSAEVLYGYTF	TGCAGTGCCGAGGTGCTCTATGGCTACACCTTC
TRBV11-3	TRBD2	NA	TRBJ2-1	CASVGAGGTNEQFF	TGTGCCAGCGTCGGGGCGGGAGGAACCAATGAGCAGTTCTTC
TRBV21-1	NA	few	TRBJ2-3	CASSRQQGLLFTDTQYF	TGTGCCAGCAGCAGACAACAGGGGCTACTTTTCACAGATACGCAGTATTTT
TRBV4-3	NA	once	TRBJ2-7	CASSQVLTYEQYF	TGCGCCAGCAGCCAAGTCTTGACCTACGAGCAGTACTTC
TRBV9	NA	NA	TRBJ2-1	CASSVDPAYNEQFF	TGTGCCAGCAGCGTCGACCCTGCCTACAATGAGCAGTTCTTC
TRBV4-2	NA	few	TRBJ2-5	CASSQAGAQYF	TGTGCCAGCAGCCAAGCCGGGGCCCAGTACTTC
TRBV2	TRBD2	NA	TRBJ2-3	CASSEWLAGGRDTQYF	TGTGCCAGCAGTGAGTGGCTAGCGGGGGGGAGAGATACGCAGTATTTT
TRBV11-2	NA	NA	TRBJ2-1	CASTETAYNEQFF	TGTGCCAGCACCGAGACAGCTTACAATGAGCAGTTCTTC
TRBV18	NA	NA	TRBJ1-2	CASSAGSGFSYTF	TGTGCCAGCTCAGCCGGGAGCGGGTTTAGCTACACCTTC
TRBV18	NA	NA	TRBJ2-5	CASSPPSGADQETQYF	TGTGCCAGCTCACCACCGTCAGGGGCCGACCAAGAGACCCAGTACTTC
TRBV10-3	NA	once	TRBJ1-1	CAINSGSWGEGSTEAFF	TGTGCCATCAATTCCGGTTCTTGGGGGGAAGGTTCCACTGAAGCTTTCTTT
TRBV7-2	NA	NA	TRBJ2-5	CASSFARETQYF	TGTGCCAGCAGCTTCGCAAGGGAGACCCAGTACTTC
TRBV7-9	NA	NA	TRBJ1-6	CASSLAAGRPPSLHF	TGTGCCAGCAGCTTAGCGGCAGGAAGACCACCGTCCCTCCACTTT
TRBV30	TRBD2	NA	TRBJ2-7	CARSGTSGSYEQYF	TGTGCCCGGTCCGGGACTAGCGGGAGCTACGAGCAGTACTTC
TRBV19	NA	once	TRBJ1-1	CASTTSNTEAFF	TGTGCCAGTACGACATCGAACACTGAAGCTTTCTTT
TRBV28	NA	NA	TRBJ1-2	CASSWNTAYGYTF	TGTGCCAGCAGTTGGAATACGGCCTATGGCTACACCTTC
TRBV6-5	NA	NA	TRBJ1-2	CASSNLIGGGYTF	TGTGCCAGCAGTAACTTAATAGGGGGTGGCTACACCTTC
TRBV19	TRBD1	NA	TRBJ2-5	CASRDRGAETQYF	TGTGCCAGTAGGGACAGGGGGGCAGAGACCCAGTACTTC
TRBV9	NA	NA	TRBJ2-7	CASSARAGYAYEQYF	TGTGCCAGCAGCGCGAGGGCAGGTTACGCCTACGAGCAGTACTTC
TRBV19	TRBD1	NA	TRBJ2-7	CASSILDRGYEQYF	TGTGCCAGTAGTATCCTTGACAGGGGATACGAGCAGTACTTC
TRBV7-6	TRBD1	NA	TRBJ2-7	CASAGQGGEQYF	TGTGCCAGCGCAGGACAGGGGGGCGAGCAGTACTTC
TRBV18	TRBD1	NA	TRBJ2-1	CASSPGQGAEFF	TGTGCCAGCTCTCCTGGACAGGGGGCAGAATTCTTC
TRBV14	NA	NA	TRBJ2-2	CASMGENTGELFF	TGTGCCAGCATGGGGGAGAACACCGGGGAGCTGTTTTTT
TRBV7-2	NA	NA	TRBJ1-5	CASSLVVVNQPQHF	TGTGCCAGCAGCTTAGTCGTGGTTAATCAGCCCCAGCATTTT
TRBV28	TRBD1	NA	TRBJ2-7	CASSPGGRVSYEQYF	TGTGCCAGCAGCCCAGGGGGCAGGGTATCCTACGAGCAGTACTTC
TRBV6-6	NA	NA	TRBJ1-1	CASAVVGALDEAFF	TGTGCCAGCGCGGTCGTGGGGGCGTTGGATGAAGCTTTCTTT
TRBV18	NA	NA	TRBJ1-2	CASSPQGLDYGYTF	TGTGCCAGCTCACCACAGGGTTTAGACTATGGCTACACCTTC
TRBV27	NA	NA	TRBJ1-1	CASSLLYPLGWSEAFF	TGTGCCAGCAGTTTGTTATATCCGCTGGGATGGTCTGAAGCTTTCTTT
TRBV16	TRBD1	NA	TRBJ1-2	CASSQSTGGYGYTF	TGTGCCAGCAGCCAATCTACAGGGGGCTATGGCTACACCTTC
TRBV7-2	NA	NA	TRBJ2-5	CASSLRLTFWGEAQYF	TGTGCCAGCAGCTTACGCCTCACCTTCTGGGGGGAGGCCCAGTACTTC
TRBV2	TRBD2	NA	TRBJ2-3	CASKASGSTSSTDTQYF	TGTGCCAGCAAAGCTAGCGGGAGCACCTCTAGCACAGATACGCAGTATTTT
TRBV2	NA	once	TRBJ1-3	CASSGDGNTIYF	TGTGCCAGCAGTGGTGACGGAAACACCATATATTTT
TRBV28	NA	NA	TRBJ1-5	CASRGARDHNQPQHF	TGTGCCAGCAGGGGGGCCCGGGACCACAATCAGCCCCAGCATTTT
TRBV4-2	TRBD2	NA	TRBJ2-3	CASSQELAGGNTDTQYF	TGTGCCAGCAGCCAAGAACTAGCGGGAGGAAACACAGATACGCAGTATTTT